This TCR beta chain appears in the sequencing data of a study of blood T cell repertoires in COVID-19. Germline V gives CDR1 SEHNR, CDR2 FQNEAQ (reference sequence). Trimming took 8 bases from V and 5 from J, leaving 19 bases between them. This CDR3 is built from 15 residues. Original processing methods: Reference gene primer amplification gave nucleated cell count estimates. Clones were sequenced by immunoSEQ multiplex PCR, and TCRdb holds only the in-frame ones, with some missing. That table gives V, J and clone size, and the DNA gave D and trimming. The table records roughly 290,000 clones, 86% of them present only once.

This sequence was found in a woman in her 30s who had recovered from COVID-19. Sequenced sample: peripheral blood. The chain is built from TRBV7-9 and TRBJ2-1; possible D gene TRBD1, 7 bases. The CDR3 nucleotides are TGTGCCAGCCAGCAGGCAGGGGGGTCACACAATGAGCAGTTCTTC. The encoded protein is CASQQAGGSHNEQFF.